The 28 T cell receptor beta chains listed next were all sequenced from one sample in a study of cytomegalovirus exposure and HLA in healthy donors. The PCR employed 60 Vbeta primers together with 13 Jbeta primers. Assay: immunoSEQ multiplex PCR; the TCRdb copy retains only in-frame clones and omits some. The sample consists of some 90,000 clones, 80% of them appearing once. Sequencing was carried out using PBMCs. The source of these receptors is a man between 45 and 60 years old in good health and CMV-seropositive.

The gene calls are TRBV25-1 and TRBJ1-4; 8 nucleotides align to TRBD1. The ends lost 1 base at V and 1 base at J; junction bases unmatched: 5. CDR1 MGHDK and CDR2 SYGVNS come from the germline V gene. This CDR3 spans 17 amino acids. CDR3 amino acids: CASSELTGDVTNEKLFF. DNA of the CDR3: TGTGCCAGCAGTGAATTGACAGGGGATGTAACTAATGAAAAACTGTTTTTT.

About this clone itself: One end of the junction is discordant with germline, which a read error may explain. This chain links TRBV19 with TRBJ1-6, with TRBD1 identical over 7 bases. The CDR3 spans 13 residues. Per germline, CDR1 LNHDA and CDR2 SQIVND (reference sequence). The DNA of the CDR3 is TGTGCCAGTAGTAGAGACCGGGACAGCCTTATTATTTTT. As protein: CASSRDRDSLIIF.

The rearrangement uses TRBV12-5 and TRBJ1-4, with D hard to call. The CDR3 contains 15 residues. V was trimmed by 6 bases and J by 7 bases, leaving 18 bases between them. Germline V CDR1 and CDR2: LGHNT, FRNRAP. This chain's CDR3 is CASGPAGSGFEKLFF. The CDR3 nucleotides read TGTGCTAGTGGCCCCGCGGGGTCCGGGTTTGAAAAACTGTTTTTT. Based on the CDR3 plus reference TRBV12-5 and TRBJ1-4, the full variable domain is DARVTQTPRHKVTEMGQEVTMRCQPILGHNTVFWYRQTMMQGLELLAYFRNRAPLDDSGMPKDRFSAEMPDATLATLKIQPSEPRDSAVYFCASGPAGSGFEKLFFGSGTQLSVL.

The rearrangement joins TRBV30 to TRBJ2-7, with no clear D. From germline, CDR1 is GTSNPN and CDR2 SVGIG (reference sequence). The CDR3 consists of 12 residues. V was clipped by 0 bases and J by 1 base, with 4 bases between them. DNA for the CDR3: TGTGCCTGGAGTGTGGAGTCCTACGAGCAGTACTTC. Protein: CAWSVESYEQYF.

This sequence joins TRBV19 and TRBJ2-1; TRBD1 aligns across 8 bases. The CDR3 covers 13 residues. J lost 9 bases, V lost 4 bases, and 5 bases had no gene match. CDR1 and CDR2 (germline): LNHDA, SQIVND (reference sequence). The DNA of the CDR3 is TGTGCCAGTAGTAGCACAGGGGGAGGTGAGCAGTTCTTC. This codes for CASSSTGGGEQFF. The whole variable domain, filled in from reference TRBV19 and TRBJ2-1, reads DGGITQSPKYLFRKEGQNVTLSCEQNLNHDAMYWYRQDPGQGLRLIYYSQIVNDFQKGDIAEGYSVSREKKESFPLTVTSAQKNPTAFYLCASSSTGGGEQFFGPGTRLTVL.

The J gene is TRBJ2-7, the V gene TRBV18; weak D call: TRBD2 (5 bases). The V gene's germline CDR1 is KGHSH and CDR2 LQKENI. Trimming removed 0 bases from V and 1 base from J, with 7 bases in between. This CDR3 is built from 14 residues. The CDR3 region has the DNA TGTGCCAGCTCACCACCGGGAGCTTCCTACGAGCAGTACTTC. It is translated as CASSPPGASYEQYF.

Regarding this clone: One end of the junction fails to match germline, which may point to a read error. This rearrangement joins TRBV19 to TRBJ2-1; TRBD1 matches 9 bases. The CDR3 spans 15 residues. The germline V gene has CDR1 LNHDA and CDR2 SQIVND (reference sequence). In nucleotides, the CDR3 is TGTGCCGGTAGTATGGGACAGGGTGCCTACAATGAGCAGTTCTTC. Translated: CAGSMGQGAYNEQFF.

The CDR3 loop reads CASSPQLQTTDTQYF. The DNA for the CDR3 is TGTGCCAGCTCACCACAGCTACAGACCACAGATACGCAGTATTTT. The chain links TRBV18 to TRBJ2-3; no clear D gene. Germline V gene sequence: CDR1 KGHSH, CDR2 LQKENI. The CDR3 runs to 15 residues. Trimming stripped 1 base from V and 2 bases from J, with 10 bases between.

The rearrangement links TRBV14 to TRBJ2-7, with TRBD2 matching over 8 bases. V dropped 1 base and J dropped 7; count of bases not matched to a gene: 6. Germline V gene lookup returns CDR1 SGHDN and CDR2 FVKESK. The CDR3 extends over 14 amino acids. The CDR3, as DNA: TGTGCCAGCAGCCAAGCGGGAGGGCCTCGTGAGCAGTACTTC. Translation: CASSQAGGPREQYF.

With regard to this clone: A read error may produce the germline difference seen at one junction end. This chain connects TRBV7-9 to TRBJ2-7; 9 bases match TRBD1. The germline gives CDR1 SEHNR, CDR2 FQNEAQ (reference sequence). The CDR3 covers 16 residues. CDR3 nucleotides: TGTTCCAGCAGCCGTTCAGGACAGGGGACCGGAATAGAGCAGTACTTC. This translates into CSSSRSGQGTGIEQYF. Looking up the rest from reference TRBV7-9 and TRBJ2-7 gives the full variable domain: DTGVSQNPRHKITKRGQNVTFRCDPISEHNRLYWYRQTLGQGPEFLTYFQNEAQLEKSRLLSDRFSAERPKGSFSTLEIQRTEQGDSAMYLCSSSRSGQGTGIEQYFGPGTRLTVT.

This chain connects TRBV7-2 to TRBJ2-6; D may be TRBD2 (6 bases). This CDR3 contains 18 residues. CDR1 is SGHTA, CDR2 FQGNSA, per germline. Trimming shortened V by 4 bases and J by 0 bases, and 16 bases separated the two germline ends. DNA of the CDR3: TGTGCCAGCAGCTCTGGCCGGGGGAGGAGCTCTGGGGCCAACGTCCTGACTTTC. Amino acid sequence: CASSSGRGRSSGANVLTF.

V is TRBV4-1 and J is TRBJ2-1, with 11 bases that match TRBD2. Germline lookup yields CDR1 MGHRA and CDR2 YSYEKL. The trim removed 4 bases at V and 5 bases at J, leaving 1 base unmatched. The CDR3 runs to 14 residues. The DNA for the CDR3 is TGCGCCAGCAGCCGGGGACTAGCGGACAATGAGCAGTTCTTC. Translated: CASSRGLADNEQFF.

This chain joins TRBV10-1 and TRBJ2-2; 9 bases are shared with TRBD2. V was pared by 5 bases and J by 3 bases, with 13 bases of the junction left unmatched. Germline assignment: CDR1 WNHNN and CDR2 SYGVQD (reference sequence). CDR3 length: 18 residues. CDR3 residues: CASSTPRLAGTDTGELFF. For the CDR3, the DNA is TGCGCCAGCAGTACCCCGAGGCTAGCGGGGACCGACACCGGGGAGCTGTTTTTT.

There are a few counts of this clone. The chain's CDR3 is CASSSNGRQEGTEAFF. CDR3 nucleotide sequence: TGTGCCAGCAGCTCCAATGGACGCCAGGAGGGCACTGAAGCTTTCTTT. The rearrangement uses TRBV27 and TRBJ1-1; D gene uncertain. The germline V and J ends were trimmed by 6 bases and 4 bases, with 21 bases remaining between them. The germline V gene has CDR1 MNHEY and CDR2 SMNVEV (reference sequence). This CDR3 comprises 16 residues.

This chain links TRBV5-1 with TRBJ2-2, with D maybe TRBD2 (5 bases). V lost 0 bases to trimming and J lost 3 bases, with 9 bases between them. Germline V gives CDR1 SGHRS, CDR2 YFSETQ. This CDR3 contains 15 residues. This CDR3 is CASSLVVGDTGELFF. The CDR3 DNA sequence: TGCGCCAGCAGCTTGGTGGTGGGAGACACCGGGGAGCTGTTTTTT. Full variable domain (remainder filled in from reference TRBV5-1 and TRBJ2-2): KAGVTQTPRYLIKTRGQQVTLSCSPISGHRSVSWYQQTPGQGLQFLFEYFSETQRNKGNFPGRFSGRQFSNSRSEMNVSTLELGDSALYLCASSLVVGDTGELFFGEGSRLTVL.

This clone was seen repeatedly, ten times or more. The chain links TRBV19 to TRBJ2-1; 9 bases are shared with TRBD1. Germline V gene sequence: CDR1 LNHDA, CDR2 SQIVND (reference sequence). J was trimmed by 2 bases and V by 3 bases; bases with no gene match: 2. The length of the CDR3 is 15 residues. The CDR3 reads CASSMGTGTYNEQFF. CDR3 nucleotides: TGTGCCAGTAGTATGGGGACAGGGACCTACAATGAGCAGTTCTTC.

The CDR3 DNA is TGTGCCAGCATGAGGGGGCTACGAATTGAAAAACTGTTTTTT. Translating gives CASMRGLRIEKLFF. This chain joins TRBV6-1 and TRBJ1-4, with 7 bases that match TRBD1. Germline V gene sequence: CDR1 MNHNS, CDR2 SASEGT. Trimming removed 7 bases from V and 7 bases from J; junction bases left unmatched: 9. This CDR3 spans 14 amino acids.

The chain links TRBV7-6 to TRBJ1-3; D is perhaps TRBD1 (5 bases). CDR1 is SGHVS and CDR2 is FNYEAQ in the germline V gene. Deletions cut 1 base from V and 3 bases from J, with 13 bases between. The CDR3 runs 16 residues. CDR3: CASSLVGGNYGNTIYF. DNA of the CDR3: TGTGCCAGCAGCTTAGTGGGGGGAAATTATGGAAACACCATATATTTT.

V and J are TRBV10-3 and TRBJ2-5; TRBD2 aligns across 8 bases. The DNA end favors TRBJ2-7, so the J call may be wrong. CDR3 length: 16 amino acids. Germline V CDR1 and CDR2: ENHRY, SYGVKD. The CDR3 region is CAISESGSGSSYEQYF. In DNA, the CDR3 is TGTGCCATCAGTGAGTCAGGAAGCGGGAGTTCCTACGAGCAGTACTTC.

V and J are TRBV5-1 and TRBJ2-2; D possibly corresponds to TRBD1 (6 bases). The CDR3 sequence is 13 residues long. From germline, CDR1 is SGHRS and CDR2 YFSETQ. V was pared by 0 bases and J by 6 bases, with 6 bases between. The CDR3 DNA sequence: TGCGCCAGCAGCTTGGAGGGGGCCGGGGAGCTGTTTTTT. The encoded protein is CASSLEGAGELFF.

A few counts support this clone. A read error may account for a junction end that differs from germline. The chain employs TRBV7-9 and TRBJ1-3; D unclear. Looked up from germline, CDR1 is SEHNR and CDR2 is FQNEAQ (reference sequence). The CDR3 runs 11 residues. Written as DNA, the CDR3 is TGTTCCAGCAGCGACCGGGACACCATATATTTT. Translation gives CSSSDRDTIYF.

The chain is built from TRBV5-4 and TRBJ1-1, with TRBD1 identical over 8 bases. There are 15 residues in the CDR3. Per the germline V gene, CDR1 is SGHNT and CDR2 is YYREEE (reference sequence). V gave up 5 bases and J gave up 3 bases; unmatched junction bases: 9. The CDR3 here is CASRPGTGGHTEAFF. CDR3 nucleotide sequence: TGTGCCAGCAGGCCGGGGACAGGTGGCCACACTGAAGCTTTCTTT.

This clone was counted between two and nine times. The rearrangement joins TRBV9 to TRBJ1-2; 7 bases fit TRBD1. Germline loops: CDR1 SGDLS, CDR2 YYNGEE. The CDR3 sequence is 15 residues long. The J segment lost 2 bases and the V segment lost 3 bases, leaving 7 bases of the junction unmatched. CDR3 nucleotides: TGTGCCAGCAGCGCTGACAGGGCCTCGAACTATGGCTACACCTTC. As protein: CASSADRASNYGYTF.

The V gene is TRBV6-1, the J gene TRBJ2-5, with 10 bases identical to TRBD2. The CDR3 contains 15 residues. Trimming removed 6 bases from V and 2 bases from J; junction bases left unmatched: 6. Per germline, CDR1 MNHNS and CDR2 SASEGT. This CDR3 reads CASRAKLAGQETQYF. The CDR3 DNA sequence: TGTGCCAGCAGAGCAAAACTAGCGGGACAAGAGACCCAGTACTTC.

The genes are TRBV19 and TRBJ1-1; a possible D gene is TRBD1 (6 bases). CDR1 and CDR2 from the germline V gene are LNHDA and SQIVND (reference sequence). V lost 3 bases and J lost 1, with 12 bases in between. There are 15 residues in the CDR3. The CDR3 loop is CASSIRDITNTEAFF. CDR3 DNA sequence: TGTGCCAGTAGTATCCGGGACATAACGAACACTGAAGCTTTCTTT. Looking up the rest from reference TRBV19 and TRBJ1-1 gives the full variable domain: DGGITQSPKYLFRKEGQNVTLSCEQNLNHDAMYWYRQDPGQGLRLIYYSQIVNDFQKGDIAEGYSVSREKKESFPLTVTSAQKNPTAFYLCASSIRDITNTEAFFGQGTRLTVV.

The chain recombines TRBV5-4 with TRBJ2-7, with TRBD2 identical over 9 bases. V shed 4 bases and J 7 bases; nucleotides not matched to a gene: 9. This CDR3 has 14 amino acids. The germline V gene encodes CDR1 SGHNT and CDR2 YYREEE (reference sequence). CDR3 amino acids: CASSQGSGSEEQYF. CDR3 bases: TGTGCCAGCAGCCAAGGTAGCGGGAGTGAGGAGCAGTACTTC.

V gene TRBV2 combines with J gene TRBJ1-5; TRBD1 matches 9 bases. Germline lookup yields CDR1 SNHLY and CDR2 FYNNEI. The CDR3 has 15 amino acids. V shed 8 bases and J 11 bases; nucleotides not matched to a gene: 16. The CDR3 sequence: CASRGGTGISGAQHF. Written as DNA, the CDR3 is TGTGCCAGCCGAGGGGGGACAGGGATCAGTGGGGCCCAGCATTTT.

The chain carries TRBV7-2 and TRBJ2-7; 13 bases are a match to TRBD2. Germline V CDR1 and CDR2: SGHTA, FQGNSA. There are 14 residues in the CDR3. J gave up 2 bases and V 5 bases, and 0 bases lay outside the gene matches. CDR3 nucleotide sequence: TGTGCCAGCAGCGGACTAGCGGGAGCCTACGAGCAGTACTTC. Its translation is CASSGLAGAYEQYF.